This T cell receptor beta chain was obtained from a study of spatial heterogeneity in lung cancer. TCRdb re-called the 5' RACE reads with MiXCR, one entry per CDR3 protein. The sample includes about 21,000 distinct CDR3 sequences, about 4.7% of them seen just once. CDR3 length: 12 residues. V was pared by 6 bases and J by 0 bases, with 1 base of the junction left unmatched. CDR1 and CDR2 from the germline V gene are DFQATT and SNEGSKA (reference sequence). This clonotype appeared a few times. The time point is: sample taken at primary tumor resection. Whole RNA from tumor, nontumor lung or frozen PBMC was sequenced unsorted. A total of around 67 untreated early-stage non-small cell lung cancer patients served as donors.

Sequencing used PBMCs, obtained at surgery. The receptor was derived from a male donor with early-stage non-small cell lung cancer. The rearrangement uses TRBV20-1 and TRBJ2-7; 8 bases fit TRBD2. The CDR3 nucleotides are TGCAGTGCCGGGGGGGGCTCCTACGAGCAGTACTTC. Translation gives CSAGGGSYEQYF.